This entry lists 20 T cell receptor beta chains sequenced from one sample in a study of blood T cells in healthy people across ages. Using a J-beta primer mix together with a sample-barcoded 5' primer, a second PCR was run for roughly 7 to 11 cycles. TCRdb redid the calling of the 5' RACE reads with MiXCR, one entry per CDR3 protein. The table includes around 780,000 distinct CDR3 sequences, approximately 53% detected once. Sequencing was done on a sample of blood. These receptors were taken from a man between 35 and 55 years old in good health.

This clonotype was counted a few times. The chain carries TRBV7-9 and TRBJ2-7; TRBD2 might be the D (6 bases). This CDR3 has 16 residues. V was cut by 5 bases and J by 6 bases, with 23 bases left in between. Germline V CDR1 and CDR2: SEHNR, FQNEAQ (reference sequence). The CDR3: CASSPLRGSATGEQYF. The CDR3 DNA is TGTGCCAGCAGCCCACTGCGGGGATCGGCTACCGGCGAGCAGTACTTC.

The rearrangement joins TRBV7-9 to TRBJ1-2; 7 nucleotides line up with TRBD1. Germline V gives CDR1 SEHNR, CDR2 FQNEAQ (reference sequence). Germline trimming cut 5 bases from V and 4 bases from J; bases unmatched to any gene: 10. The CDR3 runs 15 residues. CDR3 nucleotides: TGTGCCAGCAGCCTTAGCGGGGGACAGCTCTATGGCTACACCTTC. Translation gives CASSLSGGQLYGYTF.

The chain carries TRBV24-1 and TRBJ2-7; D gene ambiguous. The V and J ends lost 2 bases and 7 bases respectively, with 14 bases between them. Germline V gene lookup returns CDR1 KGHDR and CDR2 SFDVKD. The CDR3 runs to 14 residues. The CDR3 DNA is TGTGCCACCAGTGATTACCCATCTGAAAATGAGCAGTACTTC. Its translation: CATSDYPSENEQYF.

The chain has TRBV10-3 and TRBJ2-3; D is possibly TRBD2 (6 bases). V gave up 6 bases and J gave up 1 base, with 20 bases separating them. The CDR3 runs to 17 residues. Germline V CDR1 and CDR2: ENHRY, SYGVKD. The CDR3 coding sequence is TGTGCCATCAGCACAAGTAGCGGAGCCCCCGGCACAGATACGCAGTATTTT. This gives the protein CAISTSSGAPGTDTQYF.

This clonotype was seen a few times. This chain links TRBV14 with TRBJ2-7; 8 bases are a match to TRBD2. The end of the DNA aligns better with TRBJ2-5, so the J call may be wrong. CDR3 length equals 16 residues. CDR1 SGHDN and CDR2 FVKESK come from the germline V gene. The CDR3 loop is CASRVQRGRLVETQYF. The CDR3 nucleotides read TGTGCCAGCAGAGTCCAGCGGGGGAGGCTTGTGGAGACCCAGTACTTC.

The rearrangement links TRBV18 to TRBJ2-5; D may be TRBD1 (6 bases). The length of the CDR3 is 13 residues. Germline V gives CDR1 KGHSH, CDR2 LQKENI. V shed 3 bases and J shed 11 bases, with 16 bases lying between them. CDR3 sequence: CASSPRGIDEQYF. CDR3 coding DNA: TGTGCCAGCTCACCGAGGGGGATCGATGAGCAGTACTTC.

The chain recombines TRBV5-4 with TRBJ2-7; 9 nucleotides align to TRBD1. The CDR3 consists of 14 residues. The V and J ends lost 4 bases and 9 bases, in that order; junction bases with no gene match: 11. Germline V gene data show CDR1 as SGHNT and CDR2 as YYREEE (reference sequence). In DNA form, the CDR3 reads TGTGCCAGCAGCGCTGGGACAGGGAGGTTGCGGCAGTACTTC. Its translation: CASSAGTGRLRQYF.

This clonotype was observed a few times. This sequence joins TRBV28 and TRBJ2-7, with TRBD1 matching over 8 bases. The CDR3 has 14 amino acids. CDR1 MDHEN and CDR2 SYDVKM come from the germline V gene. V gave up 2 bases and J gave up 4 bases; unmatched junction bases: 4. CDR3 residues: CASSLRDRIYEQYF. The DNA of the CDR3 is TGTGCCAGCAGTTTACGGGACAGGATATACGAGCAGTACTTC.

The CDR3 reads CASSLVVSDFNEQFF. The CDR3 DNA reads as TGTGCCAGCAGCTTAGTTGTCTCGGACTTCAATGAGCAGTTCTTC. The chain has TRBV7-6 and TRBJ2-1; a possible D gene is TRBD2 (5 bases). The CDR3 runs 15 residues. Looked up from germline, CDR1 is SGHVS and CDR2 is FNYEAQ. Trimming shortened V by 1 base and J by 6 bases, and 13 bases separated the two germline ends.

The chain couples TRBV20-1 to TRBJ2-5; 8 bases map to TRBD2. TRBJ2-7 matches the DNA end more closely, so the J call is doubtful. The CDR3 is made up of 13 amino acids. Germline CDR1 is DFQATT and CDR2 is SNEGSKA (reference sequence). CDR3 nucleotides: TGCAGTGCTAGAGCGGGAGGGGCCTACGAGCAGTACTTC. The encoded protein is CSARAGGAYEQYF.

V is TRBV6-1 and J is TRBJ1-6, with D tentatively TRBD1 (6 bases). Germline CDR1 MNHNS, CDR2 SASEGT. The CDR3 consists of 12 residues. V gave up 6 bases and J gave up 8 bases, with 8 bases separating them. The CDR3 spells CASRDRYSPLHF. Here the CDR3 DNA reads TGTGCCAGCAGGGACAGATATTCACCCCTCCACTTT.

This chain joins TRBV18 and TRBJ2-2, with 8 nucleotides matching TRBD1. The CDR3 totals 18 residues. V shed 2 bases, J shed 0 bases, and the junction held 8 bases outside the gene matches. Germline CDR1 and CDR2: KGHSH and LQKENI. The CDR3 spells CASSPFPGQGPNTGELFF. The CDR3 coding sequence is TGTGCCAGCTCACCATTCCCCGGACAGGGCCCGAACACCGGGGAGCTGTTTTTT.

The chain has TRBV5-1 and TRBJ2-1, with D possibly TRBD1 on 6 matching bases. The CDR3 contains 15 residues. Germline V gene data show CDR1 as SGHRS and CDR2 as YFSETQ. The germline V and J ends were trimmed by 7 bases and 3 bases, with 17 bases remaining between them. The CDR3 here is CASRSRYRDYNEQFF. For the CDR3, the DNA is TGCGCCAGCCGCTCGCGATACAGGGACTACAATGAGCAGTTCTTC.

The V call is TRBV20-1, the J call TRBJ2-6, with TRBD2 matching 7 bases. V was clipped by 5 bases and J by 4 bases; unmatched bases: 5. CDR3 size: 14 residues. Germline CDR1 and CDR2: DFQATT and SNEGSKA (reference sequence). Here the CDR3 DNA reads TGCAGTGCTCCGACTAGCCCCGGGGCCAACGTCCTGACTTTC. Its translation: CSAPTSPGANVLTF.

The V gene is TRBV7-2, the J gene TRBJ2-5, with D hard to call. The CDR3 has 14 amino acids. V was clipped by 2 bases and J by 2 bases, with 9 bases between them. The germline V gene encodes CDR1 SGHTA and CDR2 FQGNSA. The DNA for the CDR3 is TGTGCCAGCAGCTTACATCCGGAACAAGAGACCCAGTACTTC. Its translation: CASSLHPEQETQYF.

V gene TRBV9 combines with J gene TRBJ2-3; D call uncertain. The germline CDR1 and CDR2 sequences are SGDLS and YYNGEE. The CDR3 runs 15 residues. Trimming pared 2 bases from V and 5 bases from J, leaving 15 bases between. The CDR3 DNA follows: TGTGCCAGCAGCGTGGGCGCCTCCCTGGGAGATACGCAGTATTTT. This translates into CASSVGASLGDTQYF.

This clonotype was seen only a few times. Here the CDR3 DNA reads TGTGCCACCAGCAGAGATTCTGGGGCCAACGTCCTGACTTTC. Translated, it gives CATSRDSGANVLTF. The genes are TRBV15 and TRBJ2-6; D gene uncertain. The CDR3 is 14 amino acids. V was trimmed by 0 bases and J by 1 base, leaving 1 base between them. From germline, CDR1 is LNHNV and CDR2 YYDKDF (reference sequence).

This chain connects TRBV12-3 or TRBV12-4 to TRBJ1-4, with D possibly TRBD1 on 6 matching bases. Trimming removed 1 base at V and 4 bases at J, with 10 bases between. This CDR3 region has 15 residues. CDR3 bases: TGTGCCAGCAGTTTAGGGGGGCTTCTTAATGAAAAACTGTTTTTT. It encodes CASSLGGLLNEKLFF.

The V gene is TRBV28, the J gene TRBJ2-3; 7 bases are shared with TRBD1. This CDR3 has 15 amino acids. The germline gives CDR1 MDHEN, CDR2 SYDVKM. V lost 6 bases and J lost 4; bases outside the gene matches: 10. In DNA form, the CDR3 reads TGTGCCAGCAGATCCACAGGGGTACGGCCAGATACGCAGTATTTT. It specifies CASRSTGVRPDTQYF.

In its sample, this clonotype was seen once. The chain couples TRBV6-1 to TRBJ2-4, with 8 positions matching TRBD1. Germline CDR1 and CDR2: MNHNS and SASEGT. This CDR3 has 14 residues. With V trimmed by 10 bases and J by 8 bases, 13 bases remained unmatched. CDR3 sequence (DNA): TGTGCCAACAGCCCGGGACAGGACGGTTACATTCAGTACTTC. As protein: CANSPGQDGYIQYF.